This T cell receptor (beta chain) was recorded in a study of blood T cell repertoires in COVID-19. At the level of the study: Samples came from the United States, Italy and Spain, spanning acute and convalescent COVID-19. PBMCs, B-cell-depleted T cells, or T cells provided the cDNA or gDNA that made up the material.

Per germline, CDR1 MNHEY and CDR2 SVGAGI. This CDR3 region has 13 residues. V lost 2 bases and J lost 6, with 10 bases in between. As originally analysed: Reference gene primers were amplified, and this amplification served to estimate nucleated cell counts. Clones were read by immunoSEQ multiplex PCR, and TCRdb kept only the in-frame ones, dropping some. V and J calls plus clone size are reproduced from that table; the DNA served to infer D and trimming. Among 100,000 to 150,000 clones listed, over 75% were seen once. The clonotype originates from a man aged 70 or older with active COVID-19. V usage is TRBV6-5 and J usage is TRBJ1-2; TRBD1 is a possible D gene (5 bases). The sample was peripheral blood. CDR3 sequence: CASSYKGRNGYTF. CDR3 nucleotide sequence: TGTGCCAGCAGTTACAAGGGGCGAAATGGCTACACCTTC.